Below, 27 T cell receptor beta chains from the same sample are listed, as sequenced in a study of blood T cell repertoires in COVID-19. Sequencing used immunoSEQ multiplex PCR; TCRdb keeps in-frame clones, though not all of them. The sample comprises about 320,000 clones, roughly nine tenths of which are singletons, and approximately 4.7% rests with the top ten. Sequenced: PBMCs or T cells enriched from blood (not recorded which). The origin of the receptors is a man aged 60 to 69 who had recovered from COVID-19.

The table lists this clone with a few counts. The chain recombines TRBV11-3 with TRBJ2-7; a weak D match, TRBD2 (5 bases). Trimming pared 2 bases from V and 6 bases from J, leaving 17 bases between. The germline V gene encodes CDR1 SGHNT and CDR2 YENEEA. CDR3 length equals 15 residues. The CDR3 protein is CASSLTADLIGEQYF. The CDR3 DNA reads TGTGCCAGCAGCTTAACAGCGGACTTAATCGGCGAGCAGTACTTC.

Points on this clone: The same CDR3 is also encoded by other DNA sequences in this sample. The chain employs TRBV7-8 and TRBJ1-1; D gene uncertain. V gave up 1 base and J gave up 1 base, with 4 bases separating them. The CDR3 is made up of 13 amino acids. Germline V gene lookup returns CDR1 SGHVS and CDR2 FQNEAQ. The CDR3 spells CASSLDRNTEAFF. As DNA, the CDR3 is TGTGCCAGCAGCTTAGACAGGAACACTGAAGCTTTCTTT.

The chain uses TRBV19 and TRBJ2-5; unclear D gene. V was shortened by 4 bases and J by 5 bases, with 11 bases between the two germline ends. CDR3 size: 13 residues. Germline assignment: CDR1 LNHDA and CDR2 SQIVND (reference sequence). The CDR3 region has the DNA TGTGCCAGTAGTAGGAACAGAATGGAGACCCAGTACTTC. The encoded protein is CASSRNRMETQYF.

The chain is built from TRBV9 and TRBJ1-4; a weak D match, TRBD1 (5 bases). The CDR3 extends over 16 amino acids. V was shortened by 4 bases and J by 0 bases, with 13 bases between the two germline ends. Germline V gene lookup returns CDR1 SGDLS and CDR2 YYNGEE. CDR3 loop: CASSPRDGATNEKLFF. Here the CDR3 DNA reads TGTGCCAGCAGCCCGCGGGACGGCGCAACTAATGAAAAACTGTTTTTT.

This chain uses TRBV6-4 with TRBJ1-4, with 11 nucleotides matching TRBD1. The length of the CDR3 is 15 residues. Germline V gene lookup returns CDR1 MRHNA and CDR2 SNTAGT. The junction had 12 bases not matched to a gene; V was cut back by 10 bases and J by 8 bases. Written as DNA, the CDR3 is TGTGCCACGGACAGGGGGCTCCAAATGGGGGAAAAACTGTTTTTT. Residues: CATDRGLQMGEKLFF.

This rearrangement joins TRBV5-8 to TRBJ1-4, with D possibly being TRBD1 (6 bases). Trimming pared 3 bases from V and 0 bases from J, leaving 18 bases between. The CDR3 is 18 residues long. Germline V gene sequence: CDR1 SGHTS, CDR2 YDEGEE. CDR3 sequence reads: CASSSLTGPMATNEKLFF. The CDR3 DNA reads TGTGCCAGCAGCTCCCTGACAGGTCCTATGGCAACTAATGAAAAACTGTTTTTT.

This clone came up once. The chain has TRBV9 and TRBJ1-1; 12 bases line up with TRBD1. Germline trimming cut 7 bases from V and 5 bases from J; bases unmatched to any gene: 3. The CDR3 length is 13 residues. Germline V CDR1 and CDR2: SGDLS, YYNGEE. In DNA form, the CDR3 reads TGTGCCAGCGGGACAGGGGGCAGTACTGAAGCTTTCTTT. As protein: CASGTGGSTEAFF. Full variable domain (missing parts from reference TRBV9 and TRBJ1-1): DSGVTQTPKHLITATGQRVTLRCSPRSGDLSVYWYQQSLDQGLQFLIQYYNGEERAKGNILERFSAQQFPDLHSELNLSSLELGDSALYFCASGTGGSTEAFFGQGTRLTVV.

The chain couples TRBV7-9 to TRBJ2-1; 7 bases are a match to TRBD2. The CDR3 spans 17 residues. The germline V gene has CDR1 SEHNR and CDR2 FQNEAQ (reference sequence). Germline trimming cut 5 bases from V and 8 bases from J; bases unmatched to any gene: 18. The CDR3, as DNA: TGTGCCAGCAGCCCCGAACGAACTAGCGCCTACCTCCATGAGCAGTTCTTC. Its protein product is CASSPERTSAYLHEQFF.

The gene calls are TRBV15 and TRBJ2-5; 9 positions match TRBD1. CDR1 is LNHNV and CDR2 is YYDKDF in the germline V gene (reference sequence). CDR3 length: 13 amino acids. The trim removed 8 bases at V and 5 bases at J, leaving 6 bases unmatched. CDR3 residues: CATGTGRGETQYF. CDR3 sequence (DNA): TGTGCCACCGGGACAGGGCGAGGGGAGACCCAGTACTTC.

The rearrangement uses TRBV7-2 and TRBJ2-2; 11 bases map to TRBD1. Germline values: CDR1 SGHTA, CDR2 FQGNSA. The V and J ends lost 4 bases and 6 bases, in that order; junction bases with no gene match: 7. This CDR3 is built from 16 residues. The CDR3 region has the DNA TGTGCCAGCAGCTCCGGACAGGGGGCCGCTGCCGGGGAGCTGTTTTTT. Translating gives CASSSGQGAAAGELFF.

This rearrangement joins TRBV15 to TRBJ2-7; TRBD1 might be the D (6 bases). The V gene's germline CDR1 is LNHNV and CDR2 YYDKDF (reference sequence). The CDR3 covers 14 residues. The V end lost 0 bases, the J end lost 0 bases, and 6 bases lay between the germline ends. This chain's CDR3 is CATSRDRGSYEQYF. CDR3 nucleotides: TGTGCCACCAGCAGAGACAGGGGCTCCTACGAGCAGTACTTC. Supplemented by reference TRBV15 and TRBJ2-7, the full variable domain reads DAMVIQNPRYQVTQFGKPVTLSCSQTLNHNVMYWYQQKSSQAPKLLFHYYDKDFNNEADTPDNFQSRRPNTSFCFLDIRSPGLGDTAMYLCATSRDRGSYEQYFGPGTRLTVT.

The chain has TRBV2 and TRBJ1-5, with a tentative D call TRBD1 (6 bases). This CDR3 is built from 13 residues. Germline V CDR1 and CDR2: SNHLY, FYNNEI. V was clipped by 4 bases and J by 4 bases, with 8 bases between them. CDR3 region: CASSVQGNQPQHF. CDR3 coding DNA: TGTGCCAGCAGTGTTCAGGGGAATCAGCCCCAGCATTTT.

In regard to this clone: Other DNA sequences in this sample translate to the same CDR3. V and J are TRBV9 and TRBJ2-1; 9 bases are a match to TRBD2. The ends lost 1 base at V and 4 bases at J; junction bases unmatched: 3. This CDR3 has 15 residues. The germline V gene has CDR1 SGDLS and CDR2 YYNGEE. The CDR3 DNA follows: TGTGCCAGCAGCGTATCTAGCGGGGAGTACAATGAGCAGTTCTTC. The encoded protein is CASSVSSGEYNEQFF.

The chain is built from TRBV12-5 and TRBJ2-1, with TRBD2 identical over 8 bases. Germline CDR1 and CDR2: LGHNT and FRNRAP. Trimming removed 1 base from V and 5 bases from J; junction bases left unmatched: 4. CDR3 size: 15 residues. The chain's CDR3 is CASGLGLANDNEQFF. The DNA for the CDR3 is TGTGCTAGTGGTTTGGGACTAGCGAACGACAATGAGCAGTTCTTC. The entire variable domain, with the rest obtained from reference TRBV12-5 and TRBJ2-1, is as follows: DARVTQTPRHKVTEMGQEVTMRCQPILGHNTVFWYRQTMMQGLELLAYFRNRAPLDDSGMPKDRFSAEMPDATLATLKIQPSEPRDSAVYFCASGLGLANDNEQFFGPGTRLTVL.

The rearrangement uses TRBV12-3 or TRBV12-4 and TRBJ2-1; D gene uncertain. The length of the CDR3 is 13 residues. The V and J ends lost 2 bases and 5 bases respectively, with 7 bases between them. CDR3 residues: CASSLLRNNEQFF. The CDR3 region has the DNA TGTGCCAGCAGTTTATTGAGGAACAATGAGCAGTTCTTC.

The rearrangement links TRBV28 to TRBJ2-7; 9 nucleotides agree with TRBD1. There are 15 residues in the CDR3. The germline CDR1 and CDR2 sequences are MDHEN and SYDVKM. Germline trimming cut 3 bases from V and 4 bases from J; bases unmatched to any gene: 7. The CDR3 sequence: CASSLTGTGRYEQYF. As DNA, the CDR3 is TGTGCCAGCAGTTTGACCGGGACAGGGAGGTACGAGCAGTACTTC. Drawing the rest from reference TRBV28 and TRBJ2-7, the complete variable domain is DVKVTQSSRYLVKRTGEKVFLECVQDMDHENMFWYRQDPGLGLRLIYFSYDVKMKEKGDIPEGYSVSREKKERFSLILESASTNQTSMYLCASSLTGTGRYEQYFGPGTRLTVT.

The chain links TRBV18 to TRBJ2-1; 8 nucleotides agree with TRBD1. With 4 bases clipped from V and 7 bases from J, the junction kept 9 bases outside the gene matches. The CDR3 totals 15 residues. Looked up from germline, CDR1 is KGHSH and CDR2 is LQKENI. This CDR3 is CASSRGLDRANEQFF. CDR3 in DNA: TGTGCCAGCTCACGAGGCTTGGACAGGGCAAATGAGCAGTTCTTC.

This CDR3 reads CASSYRDWLGDGYTF. The CDR3 DNA reads TGTGCCAGCAGCTACCGGGACTGGCTGGGGGATGGCTACACCTTC. The genes are TRBV7-2 and TRBJ1-2; D might be TRBD1 (5 bases). V lost 4 bases and J 6 bases, leaving 18 bases between the germline ends. CDR1 SGHTA and CDR2 FQGNSA come from the germline V gene. The CDR3 extends over 15 amino acids.

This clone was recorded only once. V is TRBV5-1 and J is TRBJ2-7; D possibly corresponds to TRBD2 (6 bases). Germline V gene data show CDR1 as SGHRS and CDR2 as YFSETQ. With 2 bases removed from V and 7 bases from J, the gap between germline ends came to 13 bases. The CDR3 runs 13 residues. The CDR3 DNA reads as TGCGCCAGCAGCTTATTACTAGCAAGGGAGCAGTACTTC. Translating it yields CASSLLLAREQYF.

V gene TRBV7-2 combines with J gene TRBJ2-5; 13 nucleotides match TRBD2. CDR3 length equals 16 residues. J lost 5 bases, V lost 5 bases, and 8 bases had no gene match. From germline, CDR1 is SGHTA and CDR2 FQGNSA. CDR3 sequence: CASSQTSGRARETQYF. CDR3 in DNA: TGTGCCAGCAGCCAAACTAGCGGGAGGGCTAGGGAGACCCAGTACTTC.

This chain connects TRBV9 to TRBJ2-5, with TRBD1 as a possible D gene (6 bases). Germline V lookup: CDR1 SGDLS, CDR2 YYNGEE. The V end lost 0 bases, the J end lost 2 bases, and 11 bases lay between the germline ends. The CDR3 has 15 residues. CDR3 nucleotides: TGTGCCAGCAGCGTAGACCGACAGGTTCAAGAGACCCAGTACTTC. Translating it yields CASSVDRQVQETQYF.

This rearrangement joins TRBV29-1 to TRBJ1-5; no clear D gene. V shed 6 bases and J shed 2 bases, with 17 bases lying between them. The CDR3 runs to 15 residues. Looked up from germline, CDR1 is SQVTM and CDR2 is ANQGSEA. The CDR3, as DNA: TGCAGCGTCCGAGTGGGAGGTCAAGGCAATCAGCCCCAGCATTTT. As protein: CSVRVGGQGNQPQHF.

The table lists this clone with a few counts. CDR3 sequence: CASSSRRRLAGETTDTQYF. Here the CDR3 DNA reads TGCGCCAGCAGCTCACGTCGTAGGCTAGCGGGAGAGACCACAGATACGCAGTATTTT. The rearrangement uses TRBV5-1 and TRBJ2-3; 10 positions agree with TRBD2. The CDR3 sequence is 19 residues long. Germline trimming cut 3 bases from V and 2 bases from J; bases unmatched to any gene: 15. Germline V gene data show CDR1 as SGHRS and CDR2 as YFSETQ.

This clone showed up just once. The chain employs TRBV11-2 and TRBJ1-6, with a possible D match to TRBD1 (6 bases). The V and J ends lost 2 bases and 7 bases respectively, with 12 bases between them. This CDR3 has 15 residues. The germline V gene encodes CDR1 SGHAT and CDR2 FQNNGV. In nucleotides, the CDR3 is TGTGCCAGCAGCTTACGTAGGACAGTCAATTCACCCCTCCACTTT. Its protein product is CASSLRRTVNSPLHF.

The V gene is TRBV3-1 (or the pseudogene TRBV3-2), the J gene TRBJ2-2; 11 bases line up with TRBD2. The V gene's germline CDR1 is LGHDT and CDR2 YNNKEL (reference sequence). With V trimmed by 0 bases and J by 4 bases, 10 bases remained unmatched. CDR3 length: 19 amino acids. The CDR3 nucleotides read TGTGCCAGCAGCCAAGATAAGCGGAGACTAGCGGGGCTCACCGGGGAGCTGTTTTTT. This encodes CASSQDKRRLAGLTGELFF.

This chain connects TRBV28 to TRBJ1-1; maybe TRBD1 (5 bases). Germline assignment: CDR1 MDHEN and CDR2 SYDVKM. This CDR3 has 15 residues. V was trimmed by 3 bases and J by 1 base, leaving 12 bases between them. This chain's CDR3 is CASSLGGHPNTEAFF. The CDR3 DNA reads TGTGCCAGCAGTTTGGGCGGACACCCGAACACTGAAGCTTTCTTT.

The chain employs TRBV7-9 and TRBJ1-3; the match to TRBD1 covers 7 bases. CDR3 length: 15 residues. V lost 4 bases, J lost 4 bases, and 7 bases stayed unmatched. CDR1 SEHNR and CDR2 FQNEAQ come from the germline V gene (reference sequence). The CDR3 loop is CASSSIPGGGNTIYF. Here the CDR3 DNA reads TGTGCCAGCAGCTCGATTCCAGGGGGAGGAAACACCATATATTTT.